Presented here are 6 T cell receptor beta chains from one specimen sequenced in a study of CD8+CD57+ T cells in acquired aplastic anemia. CDR3 and TCR beta VDJ profiling relied on a genomic DNA template. TCRdb redid the calling of the reads with MiXCR, one entry per CDR3 protein. This sample has some 190,000 distinct CDR3 sequences, with 46% found just once. Material: sorted CD4+, CD8+, or CD8+CD57+ T cells (not recorded which) from PBMCs. The receptors shown here come from a human donor in good health.

A note on this clonotype: A read error may be the cause here, since a much bigger clone is one base away. The chain uses TRBV4-3 and TRBJ1-5; TRBD1 agrees at 10 bases. Germline CDR1 LGHNA, CDR2 YSLEER. The CDR3 contains 14 residues. In nucleotides, the CDR3 is TGCGCCAGCAGCCGGGGGACAGGGGATCAGCCCCAGCGTTTT. Protein product: CASSRGTGDQPQRF.

This chain links TRBV9 with TRBJ2-5; 13 nucleotides line up with TRBD2. The V gene's germline CDR1 is SGDLS and CDR2 YYNGEE. The CDR3 runs 15 residues. V lost 2 bases and J lost 5; bases outside the gene matches: 3. The CDR3 loop is CASSVGTSGIETQYF. CDR3 DNA sequence: TGTGCCAGCAGCGTGGGGACTAGCGGGATTGAGACCCAGTACTTC.

The rearrangement links TRBV7-7 to TRBJ2-5, with TRBD1 as a possible D gene (5 bases). This CDR3 region has 13 residues. Per germline, CDR1 SSHAT and CDR2 FNYEAQ (reference sequence). DNA for the CDR3: TGTGCTAGAGAAGGGGCAGCTGAAGAGACCCAGTACTTC. Its translation is CAREGAAEETQYF.

The chain joins TRBV4-3 to TRBJ2-1; tentative D call: TRBD2 (6 bases). Between the trimmed V and J ends, which lost 4 bases and 9 bases, there was a span of 10 bases. The V gene's germline CDR1 is LGHNA and CDR2 YSLEER. This CDR3 spans 12 amino acids. Written as DNA, the CDR3 is TGCGCCAGCAGCCTGGGAGGAGCTGAGCAGTTCTTC. Translating it yields CASSLGGAEQFF.

There are many counts of this clonotype. V is TRBV25-1 and J is TRBJ2-3, with D unresolved. This CDR3 has 16 residues. The ends were cut back, 1 base at V and 0 bases at J, with 11 bases in the middle. CDR1 is MGHDK, CDR2 SYGVNS, per germline. The CDR3 sequence is CASSEFRAISTDTQYF. The CDR3 DNA is TGTGCCAGCAGTGAATTTAGGGCTATAAGCACAGATACGCAGTATTTT.

This clonotype showed up just a few times. V and J are TRBV30 and TRBJ1-4; 8 bases match TRBD1. The CDR3 is made up of 12 amino acids. Germline V gene sequence: CDR1 GTSNPN, CDR2 SVGIG (reference sequence). V was clipped by 3 bases and J by 8 bases; unmatched bases: 2. The CDR3 loop reads CAWSRGREKLFF. CDR3 in DNA: TGTGCCTGGAGCAGGGGGCGAGAAAAACTGTTTTTT.